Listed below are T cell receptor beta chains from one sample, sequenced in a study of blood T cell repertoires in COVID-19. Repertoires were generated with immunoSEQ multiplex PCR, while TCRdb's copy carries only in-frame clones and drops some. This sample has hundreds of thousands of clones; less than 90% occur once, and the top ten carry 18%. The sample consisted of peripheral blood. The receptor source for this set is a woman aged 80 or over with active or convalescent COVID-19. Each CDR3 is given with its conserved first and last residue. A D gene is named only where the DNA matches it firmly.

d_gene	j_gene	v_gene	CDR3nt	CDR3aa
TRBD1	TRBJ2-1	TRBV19	TGTGCCAGTAGTGTCCCCCCGGGACAGGGTCCCTACAATGAGCAGTTCTTC	CASSVPPGQGPYNEQFF
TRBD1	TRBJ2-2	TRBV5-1	TGCGCCAGTTCACCCCTCCCGGACAGGGGGGGCGGGGAGCTGTTTTTT	CASSPLPDRGGGELFF
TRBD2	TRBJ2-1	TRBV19	TGTGCCAGTAGCCTGGGACTAGCGGGCTACTCCTACAATGAGCAGTTCTTC	CASSLGLAGYSYNEQFF
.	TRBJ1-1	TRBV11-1	TGTGCCAGCAGCTTATCAAACACTGAAGCTTTCTTT	CASSLSNTEAFF
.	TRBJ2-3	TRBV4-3	TGCGCCAGCAGTGGAGGTGGCACAGATACGCAGTATTTT	CASSGGGTDTQYF
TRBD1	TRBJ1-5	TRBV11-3	TGTGCCAGCAGCCCATCGGGGACAGGGAGTCAGCCCCAGCATTTT	CASSPSGTGSQPQHF
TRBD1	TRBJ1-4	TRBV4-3	TGCGCCAGCAGCCAATCATCAGGGGGCGGTTGGGGGTTTAATGAAAAACTGTTTTTT	CASSQSSGGGWGFNEKLFF
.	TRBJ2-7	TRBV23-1	TGCGCCAGCAGTCCTCAGGGCCTACGTCGGTACGAGCAGTACTTC	CASSPQGLRRYEQYF
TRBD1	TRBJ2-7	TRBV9	TGTGCCAGCAGCGCCCACCGGGACAGGGTATCCTACGAGCAGTACTTC	CASSAHRDRVSYEQYF
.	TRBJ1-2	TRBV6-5	TGTGCCAGCATCAGACAGGAGAAAGTGCAAGGCTACACCTTC	CASIRQEKVQGYTF
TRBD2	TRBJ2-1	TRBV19	TGTGCCAGTAGTATAGAAGGGCGGGGGAGGCTAGCCGGAGCCCTAAATGAGCAGTTCTTC	CASSIEGRGRLAGALNEQFF
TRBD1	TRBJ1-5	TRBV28	TGTGCCAGCAGTCTCAGACAGGGGGCCAATCAGCCCCAGCATTTT	CASSLRQGANQPQHF
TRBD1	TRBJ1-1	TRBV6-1	TGTGCCAGCAGTGACCAGACAGGGTATACTGAAGCTTTCTTT	CASSDQTGYTEAFF
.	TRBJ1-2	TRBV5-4	TGTGCCAGCAGGACCCGGACAGACACTAACTATGGCTACACCTTC	CASRTRTDTNYGYTF
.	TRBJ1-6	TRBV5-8	TGTGCCAGCAGCTCACGGGCGACTACATCACCCCTCCACTTT	CASSSRATTSPLHF
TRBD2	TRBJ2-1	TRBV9	TGTGCCAGCAGCGTACTTAGCGGGAGATCGTACAATGAGCAGTTCTTC	CASSVLSGRSYNEQFF
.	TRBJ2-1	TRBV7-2	TGTGCCAGCAGCTTTTCGACTAGGGGAAACAATGAGCAGTTCTTC	CASSFSTRGNNEQFF
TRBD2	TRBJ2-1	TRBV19	TGTGCCAGTCCTCCTTCTGTCCGACTAGCGGATTACAATGAGCAGTTCTTC	CASPPSVRLADYNEQFF
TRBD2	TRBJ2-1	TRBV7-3	TGTGCCAGCAGCCTCCTAGCGGGGGCCCTGCTGAATGAGCAGTTCTTC	CASSLLAGALLNEQFF
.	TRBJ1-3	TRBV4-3	TGCGCCAGCAGCCAAGATTGGGGGCCCGAAAACACCATATATTTT	CASSQDWGPENTIYF
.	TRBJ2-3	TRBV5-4	TGTGCCAGCATTCCGGCGGGGAAAGATACGCAGTATTTT	CASIPAGKDTQYF
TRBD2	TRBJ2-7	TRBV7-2	TGTGCCAGCAGTCAAACCGGGGGGAACTACGAGCAGTACTTC	CASSQTGGNYEQYF